The source of this TCR beta chain is a study of blood T cells in healthy people across ages. The study recruited healthy Caucasian donors from Russia who were aged about 6 to 90. This clonotype appeared many times. The authors ran a second PCR of about 7 to 12 cycles using a sample-barcoded 5' primer and a J-beta primer mix. TCRdb redid the calling of the 5' RACE reads with MiXCR, one entry per CDR3 protein. The sample holds just under 550,000 distinct CDR3 sequences, under 30% seen once. The CDR3 covers 14 residues. The germline V gene has CDR1 ENHRY and CDR2 SYGVKD. The V and J ends lost 2 bases and 7 bases respectively, with 12 bases between them. The data were also submitted as part of a second study, on T cells of mothers and their children. Per that paper: Related mother and child pairs showed slightly greater overlap (not significant) than unrelated pairs did.

The sequence derives from a boy aged 5-17 years in good health. The rearrangement uses TRBV10-3 and TRBJ2-4, with D hard to call. Sequenced input: blood. The chain's CDR3 is CAISERVEANIQYF. CDR3 bases: TGTGCCATCAGTGAGAGGGTAGAAGCGAACATTCAGTACTTC.